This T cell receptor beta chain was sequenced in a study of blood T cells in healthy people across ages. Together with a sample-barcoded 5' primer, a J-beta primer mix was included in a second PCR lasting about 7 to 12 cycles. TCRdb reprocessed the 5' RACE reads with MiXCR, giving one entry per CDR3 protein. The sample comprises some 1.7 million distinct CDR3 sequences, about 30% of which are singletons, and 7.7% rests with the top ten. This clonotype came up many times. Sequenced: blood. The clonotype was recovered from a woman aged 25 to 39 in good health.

DNA for the CDR3: TGTGCCAGCAGCCAAGGTCCCCTCGAGCAGTACTTC. It translates to CASSQGPLEQYF. This chain links TRBV3-1 with TRBJ2-7; D gene uncertain. From germline, CDR1 is LGHDT and CDR2 YNNKEL (reference sequence). The V and J ends lost 1 base and 6 bases respectively, with 7 bases between them. This CDR3 has 12 residues.